These 26 T cell receptor beta chains came from one sample sequenced in a study of Ad26.COV2.S vaccination and SARS-CoV-2 variants. The treatment denotes: some 20 received Ad26.COV2.S at low or high dose, single or two shots; about 5 received placebo; per-sample allocation not given. Day 63 after the first injection of vaccine or placebo was the sampling time. Here immunoSEQ multiplex PCR was the method, and the copy in TCRdb shows in-frame clones only, minus some. The sample carries roughly 700,000 clones, 89% recorded once. The starting material was peripheral blood, obtained in a trial of Ad26.COV2.S vaccine versus placebo. These receptors were obtained from a person between 18 and 60 years old who received the Ad26.COV2.S COVID-19 vaccine or a placebo.

The J gene is TRBJ2-5, the V gene TRBV10-3; TRBD2 agrees at 10 bases. Germline values: CDR1 ENHRY, CDR2 SYGVKD. The CDR3 has 16 amino acids. Trimming removed 8 bases from V and 2 bases from J; junction bases left unmatched: 11. CDR3: CAIATSGNPGQETQYF. Written as DNA, the CDR3 is TGTGCCATCGCCACTAGCGGGAACCCCGGGCAAGAGACCCAGTACTTC.

In this sample, this clone turned up a few times. V gene TRBV20-1 combines with J gene TRBJ1-4; the D gene is possibly TRBD1 (5 bases). CDR1 is DFQATT, CDR2 SNEGSKA, per germline (reference sequence). The CDR3 spans 11 residues. V was shortened by 3 bases and J by 11 bases, with 10 bases between the two germline ends. The CDR3 protein is CSASWDDKLFF. CDR3 sequence (DNA): TGCAGTGCTAGTTGGGACGATAAACTGTTTTTT.

The rearrangement joins TRBV18 to TRBJ2-5; perhaps TRBD1 as D (5 bases). The CDR3 loop spans 14 amino acids. Germline V gives CDR1 KGHSH, CDR2 LQKENI. V was pared by 3 bases and J by 4 bases, with 12 bases between. CDR3: CASSPGQKPETQYF. The DNA for the CDR3 is TGTGCCAGCTCACCCGGACAAAAGCCAGAGACCCAGTACTTC.

V is TRBV11-2 and J is TRBJ1-1; D may be TRBD1 (6 bases). With 0 bases removed from V and 5 bases from J, the gap between germline ends came to 16 bases. The CDR3 extends over 16 amino acids. Germline assignment: CDR1 SGHAT and CDR2 FQNNGV. This CDR3 is CASSLDWAGAGTEAFF. The CDR3 coding sequence is TGTGCCAGCAGCTTAGATTGGGCAGGGGCGGGTACTGAAGCTTTCTTT.

The gene calls are TRBV5-5 and TRBJ1-3; D remains unclear. The CDR3 loop spans 13 amino acids. Trimming removed 2 bases from V and 2 bases from J, with 5 bases in between. CDR1 and CDR2 (germline): SGHKS, YYEKEE (reference sequence). CDR3 nucleotide sequence: TGTGCCAGCAGCTTTAGTCCTGGAAACACCATATATTTT. Translation: CASSFSPGNTIYF.

V usage is TRBV5-1 and J usage is TRBJ2-3; 7 bases agree with TRBD2. This CDR3 has 16 residues. Trimming at V came to 0 bases and at J to 4 bases, leaving 8 bases not matched to a gene. Germline values: CDR1 SGHRS, CDR2 YFSETQ. CDR3 residues: CASSLDGAGVADTQYF. The CDR3 DNA follows: TGCGCCAGCAGCTTGGACGGGGCGGGAGTGGCAGATACGCAGTATTTT.

V usage is TRBV4-2 and J usage is TRBJ1-2; tentative D call: TRBD1 (5 bases). Germline CDR1 reads LGHNA; CDR2 reads YNFKEQ. Trimming pared 0 bases from V and 7 bases from J, leaving 15 bases between. The CDR3 has 15 residues. The CDR3 loop is CASSQDRPQGGGYTF. The CDR3 DNA reads TGTGCCAGCAGCCAAGATCGACCCCAGGGAGGTGGCTACACCTTC.

The V call is TRBV12-3 or TRBV12-4, the J call TRBJ2-5, with D unclear. V was pared by 5 bases and J by 0 bases, with 7 bases between. The CDR3 is made up of 13 amino acids. CDR3 protein: CASSDRYQETQYF. The DNA of the CDR3 is TGTGCCAGCAGTGACCGATACCAAGAGACCCAGTACTTC.

This clone was counted once. V usage is TRBV2 and J usage is TRBJ2-2; 9 bases line up with TRBD1. Germline assignment: CDR1 SNHLY and CDR2 FYNNEI. Trimming took 4 bases from V and 8 from J; bases not matched to a gene: 2. The CDR3 has 13 amino acids. The CDR3 sequence: CASSGTGVGELFF. The CDR3 DNA reads as TGTGCCAGCAGTGGGACAGGGGTTGGGGAGCTGTTTTTT. The variable domain in full, with the rest retrieved from reference TRBV2 and TRBJ2-2, is EPEVTQTPSHQVTQMGQEVILRCVPISNHLYFYWYRQILGQKVEFLVSFYNNEISEKSEIFDDQFSVERPDGSNFTLKIRSTKLEDSAMYFCASSGTGVGELFFGEGSRLTVL.

This chain connects TRBV29-1 to TRBJ2-7, with D possibly being TRBD2 (7 bases). The CDR3 runs 13 residues. Germline V lookup: CDR1 SQVTM, CDR2 ANQGSEA. Trimming removed 3 bases from V and 4 bases from J, with 13 bases in between. In DNA, the CDR3 is TGCAGCGTTGAGCTAGGGGGGGGATACGAGCAGTACTTC. Encoded protein: CSVELGGGYEQYF.

This chain uses TRBV10-3 with TRBJ2-3; D perhaps matches TRBD2 (6 bases). Germline CDR1 is ENHRY and CDR2 is SYGVKD. The CDR3 is 12 residues long. V shed 8 bases and J shed 4 bases, with 10 bases lying between them. The CDR3 loop reads CAISGGSDTQYF. CDR3 DNA: TGTGCCATCTCTGGGGGGTCAGATACGCAGTATTTT.

This chain connects TRBV21-1 to TRBJ2-2; the D call of TRBD2 is as the table states it, not checked on the DNA. TRBV21-1 constitutes a pseudogene. The CDR3 runs to 16 residues. CDR3 protein: CASSREDAGNTGELFF. CDR3 sequence (DNA): TGTGCCAGCAGCAGGGAAGACGCGGGGAACACCGGGGAGCTGTTTTTT.

J is TRBJ1-1 and V is TRBV7-9; no firm D call. This CDR3 contains 14 residues. From germline, CDR1 is SEHNR and CDR2 FQNEAQ (reference sequence). The germline V and J ends were trimmed by 6 bases and 4 bases, with 15 bases remaining between them. CDR3 residues: CASSPPVTATEAFF. CDR3 in DNA: TGTGCCAGCAGTCCACCAGTAACGGCCACTGAAGCTTTCTTT. Together with reference TRBV7-9 and TRBJ1-1, the CDR3 gives the full variable domain: DTGVSQNPRHKITKRGQNVTFRCDPISEHNRLYWYRQTLGQGPEFLTYFQNEAQLEKSRLLSDRFSAERPKGSFSTLEIQRTEQGDSAMYLCASSPPVTATEAFFGQGTRLTVV.

V usage is TRBV27 and J usage is TRBJ2-7; TRBD1 is a possible D gene (6 bases). Germline lookup yields CDR1 MNHEY and CDR2 SMNVEV (reference sequence). CDR3 length: 14 amino acids. The germline V and J ends were trimmed by 8 bases and 3 bases, with 17 bases remaining between them. CDR3 region: CASRYRDIYYEQYF. The CDR3 DNA sequence: TGTGCCAGCCGTTATCGGGACATATACTACGAGCAGTACTTC.

The J gene is TRBJ2-2, the V gene TRBV6-2 or TRBV6-3, with 11 bases matching TRBD2. V lost 6 bases, J lost 3 bases, and 15 bases stayed unmatched. This CDR3 has 19 residues. Germline values: CDR1 MNHEY, CDR2 SVGEGT. CDR3: CASSPTQSGTSGYTGELFF. The DNA of the CDR3 is TGTGCCAGCAGCCCCACACAGTCCGGGACTAGCGGCTACACCGGGGAGCTGTTTTTT.

The J gene is TRBJ2-1, the V gene TRBV3-1 (or the pseudogene TRBV3-2), with D unclear. The CDR3 spans 16 residues. Germline CDR1 reads LGHDT; CDR2 reads YNNKEL (reference sequence). Trimming took 1 base from V and 3 from J, leaving 13 bases between them. The CDR3 nucleotides read TGTGCCAGCAGCCAAGGGCCTTCCCCGCGCTACAATGAGCAGTTCTTC. Translated, it gives CASSQGPSPRYNEQFF.

About this clone: Other DNA variants within this sample encode the same CDR3. The rearrangement joins TRBV28 to TRBJ2-1, with D unclear. Trimming removed 2 bases at V and 8 bases at J, with 4 bases between. The CDR3 runs to 11 residues. Germline-derived CDR1 and CDR2 are MDHEN and SYDVKM. The CDR3 DNA reads as TGTGCCAGCAGTTTAGACTATGAGCAGTTCTTC. It is translated as CASSLDYEQFF. Full variable domain (outside the CDR3, taken from reference TRBV28 and TRBJ2-1): DVKVTQSSRYLVKRTGEKVFLECVQDMDHENMFWYRQDPGLGLRLIYFSYDVKMKEKGDIPEGYSVSREKKERFSLILESASTNQTSMYLCASSLDYEQFFGPGTRLTVL.

This clone showed up just a few times. The chain uses TRBV7-9 and TRBJ2-7; no firm D call. The V and J ends lost 5 bases and 0 bases respectively, with 2 bases between them. This CDR3 region has 11 residues. Germline V gene sequence: CDR1 SEHNR, CDR2 FQNEAQ (reference sequence). CDR3 DNA sequence: TGTGCCAGCAGCGTCTCCTACGAGCAGTACTTC. Its translation: CASSVSYEQYF. The entire variable domain, with the rest obtained from reference TRBV7-9 and TRBJ2-7, is as follows: DTGVSQNPRHKITKRGQNVTFRCDPISEHNRLYWYRQTLGQGPEFLTYFQNEAQLEKSRLLSDRFSAERPKGSFSTLEIQRTEQGDSAMYLCASSVSYEQYFGPGTRLTVT.

The chain joins TRBV5-4 to TRBJ2-7, with D possibly called TRBD1 or TRBD2 (5 bases each). The germline CDR1 and CDR2 sequences are SGHNT and YYREEE (reference sequence). There are 15 residues in the CDR3. V lost 5 bases and J lost 2, with 17 bases in between. CDR3: CASRPGTSRTYEQYF. CDR3 coding DNA: TGTGCCAGCAGACCCGGGACCTCACGCACCTACGAGCAGTACTTC.

Concerning this clone itself: At the DNA level, this CDR3 is encoded by other sequences in the same sample as well. This chain connects TRBV27 to TRBJ2-7; 7 bases line up with TRBD2. V lost 6 bases, J lost 4 bases, and 6 bases stayed unmatched. CDR1 and CDR2 (germline): MNHEY, SMNVEV (reference sequence). This CDR3 has 13 residues. CDR3: CASRASGNYEQYF. The CDR3 nucleotides are TGTGCCAGCAGAGCTAGCGGAAATTACGAGCAGTACTTC.

The rearrangement joins TRBV19 to TRBJ2-5, with D possibly matching TRBD1 (6 bases). With 7 bases removed from V and 2 bases from J, the gap between germline ends came to 14 bases. The length of the CDR3 is 14 residues. In germline, CDR1 is LNHDA, CDR2 SQIVND (reference sequence). CDR3 region: CASMASGAQETQYF. Here the CDR3 DNA reads TGTGCCAGTATGGCGTCAGGGGCACAAGAGACCCAGTACTTC.

This clone has only one observation. The chain employs TRBV6-6 and TRBJ1-1; D not resolved. The CDR3 runs 15 residues. With 3 bases removed from V and 1 base from J, the gap between germline ends came to 12 bases. The germline gives CDR1 MNHNY, CDR2 SVGAGI (reference sequence). Written as DNA, the CDR3 is TGTGCCAGCAGTTATGGGCCTCCAGGGAACACTGAAGCTTTCTTT. The encoded protein is CASSYGPPGNTEAFF.

On this clone itself: At the DNA level, this CDR3 is encoded by other sequences in the same sample as well. The genes are TRBV3-1 (or the pseudogene TRBV3-2) and TRBJ1-4; D unresolved. The CDR3 consists of 12 residues. Trimming removed 1 base from V and 10 bases from J, with 7 bases in between. Germline loops: CDR1 LGHDT, CDR2 YNNKEL (reference sequence). CDR3 in DNA: TGTGCCAGCAGCCAAGTCGGCGGAAAACTGTTTTTT. Protein product: CASSQVGGKLFF.

The chain joins TRBV18 to TRBJ2-3, with D possibly TRBD2 on 7 matching bases. The CDR3 runs to 16 residues. CDR1 is KGHSH and CDR2 is LQKENI in the germline V gene. Between the trimmed V and J ends, which lost 2 bases and 0 bases, there was a span of 12 bases. The CDR3: CASSPGGGPSTDTQYF. The CDR3 DNA is TGTGCCAGCTCACCAGGCGGGGGCCCAAGCACAGATACGCAGTATTTT.

This chain joins TRBV2 and TRBJ2-3, with D uncertain. V was cut by 2 bases and J by 0 bases, with 15 bases left in between. Germline V gene lookup returns CDR1 SNHLY and CDR2 FYNNEI. There are 17 residues in the CDR3. The chain's CDR3 is CASSEFQAPSSTDTQYF. Here the CDR3 DNA reads TGTGCCAGCAGTGAATTTCAGGCCCCCTCTAGCACAGATACGCAGTATTTT.

This chain joins TRBV7-9 and TRBJ1-2; D remains unclear. The CDR3 contains 14 residues. The V end was cut by 1 base, the J end by 5 bases, with 11 bases between. From germline, CDR1 is SEHNR and CDR2 FQNEAQ (reference sequence). DNA of the CDR3: TGTGCCAGCAGCTTAGACAGAGGAATATATGGCTACACCTTC. Translated: CASSLDRGIYGYTF. Filled out from reference TRBV7-9 and TRBJ1-2, the complete variable domain reads DTGVSQNPRHKITKRGQNVTFRCDPISEHNRLYWYRQTLGQGPEFLTYFQNEAQLEKSRLLSDRFSAERPKGSFSTLEIQRTEQGDSAMYLCASSLDRGIYGYTFGSGTRLTVV.